This TCR beta chain was recovered during a study of CD8 T cells in Susac syndrome. The V end was cut by 5 bases, the J end by 5 bases, with 16 bases between. The CDR3 contains 14 residues. The germline CDR1 and CDR2 sequences are MNHEY and SMNVEV (reference sequence). RNA, at about 0.45 to 1 ug, was reverse transcribed with random hexamers. Each CDR3 protein is one row after TCRdb ran MiXCR on the immunoSEQ multiplex PCR reads. The sample lists 350,000 to 550,000 distinct CDR3 sequences, approximately 89% seen once, with 0.09% to 0.15% in the top ten. The sequenced material came from CD8+ T cells from PBMCs. This TCR came from a human donor with multiple sclerosis. The chain uses TRBV27 and TRBJ2-7; the D gene could be TRBD1 or TRBD2 (5 bases each). DNA of the CDR3: TGTGCCAGCAGTCCCGGGGACGGGACCCACGAGCAGTACTTC. This sequence encodes CASSPGDGTHEQYF.